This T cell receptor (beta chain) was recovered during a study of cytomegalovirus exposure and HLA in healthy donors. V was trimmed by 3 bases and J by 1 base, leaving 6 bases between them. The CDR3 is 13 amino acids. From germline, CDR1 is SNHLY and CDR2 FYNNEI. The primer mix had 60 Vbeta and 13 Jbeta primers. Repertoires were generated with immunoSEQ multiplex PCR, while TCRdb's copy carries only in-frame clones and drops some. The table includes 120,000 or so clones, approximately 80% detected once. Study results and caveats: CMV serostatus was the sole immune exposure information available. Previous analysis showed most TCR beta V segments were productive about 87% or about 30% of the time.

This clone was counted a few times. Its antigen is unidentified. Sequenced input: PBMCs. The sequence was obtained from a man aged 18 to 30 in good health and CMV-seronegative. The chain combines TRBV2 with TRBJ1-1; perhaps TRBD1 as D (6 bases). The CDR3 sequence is CASSDRGNTEAFF. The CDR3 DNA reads TGTGCCAGCAGTGACAGGGGGAACACTGAAGCTTTCTTT.